The rows below give T cell receptor beta chains drawn from one sample of a study of shared clonotypes between healthy human individuals. The repertoire was sequenced with immunoSEQ multiplex PCR; TCRdb's copy has only in-frame clones and lacks some. This sample has about 2 million clones; 85% to 95% occur once, and the top ten carry roughly 0.13%. The specimen sequenced was naive CD4+ T cells sorted from blood. The receptors here all came from a man aged 18 to 29 in good health. Each CDR3 is given without its conserved first and last residue.

v_call	j_call	cdr3_aa
TRBV28	TRBJ2-7	ASSLGQGANEQY
TRBV30	TRBJ1-5	AWSVLGQGWNQPQH
TRBV6-1	TRBJ2-3	ASSDTGRTDTQY
TRBV28	TRBJ1-2	ASSFGPYGYT
TRBV30	TRBJ1-2	AWSGDLGRSNYGYT
TRBV7-9	TRBJ2-5	ASSLRGLETQY
TRBV29-1	TRBJ1-1	SVALRIVPNTEAF
TRBV28	TRBJ2-2	ASSSGGPGTGELF
TRBV2	TRBJ2-7	ASSPDSVVSYEQY
TRBV18	TRBJ2-2	ASSPLRGGTGELF
TRBV11-2	TRBJ2-3	ASSLAQRTSSSTDTQY
TRBV7-2	TRBJ2-7	ASSLVYLDSYEQY
TRBV28	TRBJ2-1	ASSLSRGWNNEQF
TRBV30	TRBJ1-3	AWSRFSGNTIY
TRBV5-1	TRBJ2-3	ASSFKDSTDTQY
TRBV27	TRBJ1-4	ASSEYPRAGNEKLF
TRBV11-2	TRBJ1-1	ASINPAERTEAF
TRBV7-9	TRBJ2-3	ASSPSLGTGMQY
TRBV2	TRBJ2-1	ASRQGGNEQF
TRBV7-7	TRBJ2-7	ASSLSPDYEQY
TRBV5-1	TRBJ2-1	ASSLASGGTYNEQF
TRBV5-4	TRBJ2-1	ASSIDFYNEQF
TRBV10-1	TRBJ2-1	ASSGAGGLLTNEQF
TRBV11-2	TRBJ2-3	ASSPGWASGSTDTQY
TRBV27	TRBJ1-3	ASSSQGVNTIY
TRBV6-5	TRBJ2-5	ASSYGAGGKETQY
TRBV2	TRBJ1-5	ASSETAPQPQH
TRBV5-4	TRBJ2-1	ASRNPGESSYNEQF
TRBV5-1	TRBJ2-1	ASSPAGAYNEQF